This note documents a single T cell receptor (beta chain) sequence. Antigen unknown. This sample was included in a study of vaccination and CD4 T cells after COVID-19. Treatment here: roughly 11-day PBMC culture with coronavirus spike peptide pools or control peptides (ViraFEST assay). The Oncomine TCR Beta short-read assay sequenced DNA from cultured CD4+ T cells. Using its own MiXCR run on the PCR reads, TCRdb lists one record per CDR3 protein. Of roughly 12,000 distinct CDR3 sequences in the sample, 35% to 50% were seen once. The length of the CDR3 is 12 residues. The germline V gene has CDR1 SGHTA and CDR2 FQGNSA. V was trimmed by 1 base and J by 5 bases, leaving 5 bases between them.

The rearrangement links TRBV7-2 to TRBJ2-5; the D is unclear. This sequence was found in a human donor with COVID-19. Sequencing was done on a sample of cultured CD4+ T cells from blood. Written as DNA, the CDR3 is TGTGCCAGCAGCTTAGTCGTCGAGACCCAGTACTTC. It yields the protein CASSLVVETQYF. Full variable domain (rest looked up from reference TRBV7-2 and TRBJ2-5): GAGVSQSPSNKVTEKGKDVELRCDPISGHTALYWYRQSLGQGLEFLIYFQGNSAPDKSGLPSDRFSAERTGGSVSTLTIQRTQQEDSAVYLCASSLVVETQYFGPGTRLLVL.